These 31 T cell receptor beta chains were sequenced from one sample in a study of blood T cell repertoires in COVID-19. Here immunoSEQ multiplex PCR was the method, and the copy in TCRdb shows in-frame clones only, minus some. This sample yields roughly 34,000 clones, of which around 91% are seen a single time; roughly 1.6% belongs to the top ten. Sequenced input: peripheral blood. The receptors originated from a man in his sixties with active COVID-19.

This chain uses TRBV19 with TRBJ1-1, with a weak D call TRBD1 (5 bases). CDR1 and CDR2 (germline): LNHDA, SQIVND (reference sequence). Trimming pared 8 bases from V and 3 bases from J, leaving 22 bases between. This CDR3 is built from 16 residues. The CDR3 region has the DNA TGTGCCAGTGGCTTAGGACACCCAGGTCGGTACACTGAAGCTTTCTTT. Its protein product is CASGLGHPGRYTEAFF.

The rearrangement uses TRBV27 and TRBJ2-7; TRBD2 matches at 7 bases. The CDR3 sequence is 12 residues long. Looked up from germline, CDR1 is MNHEY and CDR2 is SMNVEV (reference sequence). Losses at the gene ends were 5 bases for V and 12 bases for J; bases not matched to a gene: 10. As DNA, the CDR3 is TGTGCCAGCAGTGTCCGGGGGGTAATATGGTACTTC. Amino acids: CASSVRGVIWYF.

The chain links TRBV9 to TRBJ1-2; 7 bases are shared with TRBD1. This CDR3 contains 15 residues. The germline CDR1 and CDR2 sequences are SGDLS and YYNGEE. Trimming took 4 bases from V and 12 from J; bases not matched to a gene: 18. The CDR3 region is CASSPRQGNVDLDTF. The DNA for the CDR3 is TGTGCCAGCAGCCCCCGACAGGGCAATGTAGATTTGGACACCTTC.

The genes are TRBV4-3 and TRBJ1-1; D not resolved. Germline values: CDR1 LGHNA, CDR2 YSLEER. Trimming shortened V by 0 bases and J by 2 bases, and 10 bases separated the two germline ends. The CDR3 spans 15 residues. The CDR3 region is CASSQESQFNTEAFF. The DNA for the CDR3 is TGCGCCAGCAGCCAAGAGTCTCAGTTTAACACTGAAGCTTTCTTT.

J is TRBJ2-7 and V is TRBV14; 10 bases align to TRBD1. The CDR3 is 14 amino acids. Germline V gene sequence: CDR1 SGHDN, CDR2 FVKESK. Trimming at V came to 2 bases and at J to 3 bases, leaving 1 base not matched to a gene. The DNA of the CDR3 is TGTGCCAGCAGCCAACGGACAGGGGGCTACGAGCAGTACTTC. It codes for CASSQRTGGYEQYF.

The rearrangement uses TRBV9 and TRBJ2-3; D gene unclear. Germline CDR1 SGDLS, CDR2 YYNGEE. The CDR3 has 12 residues. Trimming took 4 bases from V and 4 from J, leaving 7 bases between them. The CDR3 sequence is CASSSSADTQYF. CDR3 in DNA: TGTGCCAGCAGCTCCTCCGCAGATACGCAGTATTTT.

The chain couples TRBV28 to TRBJ2-7; tentative D call: TRBD1 (6 bases). The CDR3 totals 14 residues. Germline V CDR1 and CDR2: MDHEN, SYDVKM. Trimming removed 5 bases at V and 1 base at J, with 12 bases between. CDR3: CASSRRTDSYEQYF. In DNA form, the CDR3 reads TGTGCCAGCAGTCGACGGACAGATTCCTACGAGCAGTACTTC.

The rearrangement links TRBV19 to TRBJ2-1, with 7 bases identical to TRBD2. V shed 7 bases, J shed 2 bases, and the junction held 5 bases outside the gene matches. Germline CDR1 and CDR2: LNHDA and SQIVND (reference sequence). CDR3 length: 14 residues. The CDR3 reads CASTASGTYNEQFF. The CDR3 nucleotides read TGTGCCAGTACGGCTAGCGGAACCTACAATGAGCAGTTCTTC.

V usage is TRBV5-4 and J usage is TRBJ1-2; a possible D gene is TRBD1 (6 bases). The CDR3 sequence is 16 residues long. Per germline, CDR1 SGHNT and CDR2 YYREEE (reference sequence). Trimming left V 4 bases short and J 5 bases short, with 21 bases between. As DNA, the CDR3 is TGTGCCAGCAGCCCCAGTACAGGGAGGGGAGGGTATGGCTACACCTTC. Protein product: CASSPSTGRGGYGYTF.

The J gene is TRBJ2-2, the V gene TRBV6-5; D possibly corresponds to TRBD1 (6 bases). With 1 base removed from V and 4 bases from J, the gap between germline ends came to 10 bases. Germline CDR1 and CDR2: MNHEY and SVGAGI. This CDR3 spans 15 amino acids. The CDR3 nucleotides are TGTGCCAGCAGTTACTGGGTAGGGGGCACCGGGGAGCTGTTTTTT. It specifies CASSYWVGGTGELFF.

The V gene is TRBV19, the J gene TRBJ2-2; D perhaps matches TRBD2 (6 bases). Between the trimmed V and J ends, which lost 3 bases and 4 bases, there was a span of 18 bases. The CDR3 covers 17 residues. Germline V gene data show CDR1 as LNHDA and CDR2 as SQIVND (reference sequence). The CDR3 here is CASSMRWGRGSTGELFF. DNA of the CDR3: TGTGCCAGTAGTATGAGATGGGGACGGGGGAGCACCGGGGAGCTGTTTTTT.

V and J are TRBV11-2 and TRBJ1-1; 10 bases are shared with TRBD1. Germline V gene sequence: CDR1 SGHAT, CDR2 FQNNGV. The CDR3 is 15 amino acids. After removal of 2 bases from V and 1 base from J, the junction contained 1 base not matched to a gene. The CDR3 is CASSLRQGANTEAFF. The CDR3 DNA sequence: TGTGCCAGCAGCTTAAGACAGGGGGCGAACACTGAAGCTTTCTTT.

The sample holds one count of this clone. The chain employs TRBV6-2 or TRBV6-3 and TRBJ1-2; 8 positions match TRBD1. V dropped 6 bases and J dropped 5; count of bases not matched to a gene: 11. CDR1 and CDR2 from the germline V gene are MNHEY and SVGEGT. The CDR3 length is 15 residues. The CDR3 here is CASSSPETGAYGYTF. The CDR3 DNA is TGTGCCAGCAGCTCACCCGAGACAGGGGCGTATGGCTACACCTTC.

The chain is built from TRBV7-3 and TRBJ1-1, with D unresolved. Trimming removed 7 bases at V and 0 bases at J, with 9 bases between. Germline lookup yields CDR1 SGHTA and CDR2 FQGTGA. This CDR3 spans 13 amino acids. CDR3 DNA sequence: TGTGCCAGCAAGCTCACCCTGAACACTGAAGCTTTCTTT. Translated, it gives CASKLTLNTEAFF.

The V and J genes are TRBV7-2 and TRBJ2-5; maybe TRBD1 (6 bases). The ends were cut back, 0 bases at V and 7 bases at J, with 21 bases in the middle. Per germline, CDR1 SGHTA and CDR2 FQGNSA. This CDR3 has 17 residues. The CDR3 reads CASSLAEGQGNPWTQYF. For the CDR3, the DNA is TGTGCCAGCAGCTTAGCTGAGGGTCAGGGGAATCCATGGACCCAGTACTTC.

This clone showed up just a few times. The CDR3 coding sequence is TGTGCCAGCAGCTTACCCTCCGAGGTTCTCACCTACGAGCAGTACTTC. Amino acid sequence: CASSLPSEVLTYEQYF. The chain is built from TRBV7-2 and TRBJ2-7; no definite D call. V lost 2 bases, J lost 2 bases, and 16 bases lay in between. Germline V lookup: CDR1 SGHTA, CDR2 FQGNSA. The CDR3 contains 16 residues. Full variable domain (missing parts from reference TRBV7-2 and TRBJ2-7): GAGVSQSPSNKVTEKGKDVELRCDPISGHTALYWYRQSLGQGLEFLIYFQGNSAPDKSGLPSDRFSAERTGGSVSTLTIQRTQQEDSAVYLCASSLPSEVLTYEQYFGPGTRLTVT.

This chain uses TRBV6-1 with TRBJ2-7, with TRBD1 matching 7 bases. The junction had 9 bases not matched to a gene; V was cut back by 2 bases and J by 2 bases. Looked up from germline, CDR1 is MNHNS and CDR2 is SASEGT. The length of the CDR3 is 16 residues. In nucleotides, the CDR3 is TGTGCCAGCAGTGAAACGCCCGGGACAGAGGCCTACGAGCAGTACTTC. Protein: CASSETPGTEAYEQYF.

This clone was found once. The chain is built from TRBV29-1 and TRBJ1-6, with 7 bases matching TRBD1. V shed 6 bases, J shed 8 bases, and the junction held 4 bases outside the gene matches. CDR1 is SQVTM, CDR2 ANQGSEA, per germline. The CDR3 sequence is 12 residues long. The CDR3 region is CSVRQGDSPLHF. CDR3 coding DNA: TGCAGCGTGAGACAGGGTGATTCACCCCTCCACTTT.

V and J are TRBV11-3 and TRBJ2-1; 14 bases align to TRBD2. This CDR3 has 15 amino acids. From germline, CDR1 is SGHNT and CDR2 YENEEA. Germline trimming cut 3 bases from V and 10 bases from J; bases unmatched to any gene: 5. CDR3 in DNA: TGTGCCAGCAGCTTGGGACTAGCGGGGGCCATGGAGCAGTTCTTC. Translation: CASSLGLAGAMEQFF.

This chain uses TRBV5-4 with TRBJ2-5, with a weak D call TRBD1 (6 bases). With 4 bases removed from V and 2 bases from J, the gap between germline ends came to 15 bases. This CDR3 has 15 residues. Germline V lookup: CDR1 SGHNT, CDR2 YYREEE (reference sequence). CDR3 coding DNA: TGTGCCAGCAGCCCCCCGCCAGGGGCTCAAGAGACCCAGTACTTC. Its protein is CASSPPPGAQETQYF.

This chain links TRBV6-5 with TRBJ2-3; weak D call: TRBD1 (6 bases). With 10 bases removed from V and 1 base from J, the gap between germline ends came to 18 bases. There are 15 residues in the CDR3. The germline V gene encodes CDR1 MNHEY and CDR2 SVGAGI. Here the CDR3 DNA reads TGTGCCACCCATCCCTTGGGGGCTCGCACAGATACGCAGTATTTT. Its protein product is CATHPLGARTDTQYF.

The chain joins TRBV18 to TRBJ2-7; 11 nucleotides line up with TRBD2. There are 15 residues in the CDR3. V shed 3 bases and J 1 base; nucleotides not matched to a gene: 2. Germline CDR1 reads KGHSH; CDR2 reads LQKENI. In DNA, the CDR3 is TGTGCCAGCTCACCGGGACTAGCGGAGTCCTACGAGCAGTACTTC. Encoded protein: CASSPGLAESYEQYF.

The chain joins TRBV4-2 to TRBJ1-3; 7 bases agree with TRBD1. V trimming: 1 base; J trimming: 0 bases; junction bases outside the gene matches: 3. Germline V gives CDR1 LGHNA, CDR2 YNFKEQ. CDR3 size: 16 residues. Written as DNA, the CDR3 is TGTGCCAGCAGCCAAGGACAGGGAACCTCTGGAAACACCATATATTTT. This gives the protein CASSQGQGTSGNTIYF.

The genes are TRBV4-3 and TRBJ1-4, with D unresolved. CDR3 length: 15 residues. The V and J ends lost 4 bases and 7 bases respectively, with 16 bases between them. The germline CDR1 and CDR2 sequences are LGHNA and YSLEER. DNA for the CDR3: TGCGCCAGCAGCCCGAGGGTGGGGTGGGGTGAAAAACTGTTTTTT. Its translation is CASSPRVGWGEKLFF.

The chain has TRBV28 and TRBJ1-1, with no clear D. V was pared by 1 base and J by 3 bases, with 9 bases between. CDR3 length: 14 residues. Germline values: CDR1 MDHEN, CDR2 SYDVKM. The CDR3 DNA reads as TGTGCCAGCAGTTTATTTCGGGAGGACACTGAAGCTTTCTTT. Its protein product is CASSLFREDTEAFF.

This clone showed up just once. This rearrangement joins TRBV14 to TRBJ2-1; 12 nucleotides line up with TRBD2. The CDR3 runs 16 residues. Germline values: CDR1 SGHDN, CDR2 FVKESK. After removal of 4 bases from V and 7 bases from J, the junction contained 8 bases not matched to a gene. The CDR3, as DNA: TGTGCCAGCAGCCGGCCGGGACTAGCGGGCGGGAATGAGCAGTTCTTC. Its protein is CASSRPGLAGGNEQFF.

The genes are TRBV7-9 and TRBJ2-6, with D unclear. Germline CDR1 is SEHNR and CDR2 is FQNEAQ (reference sequence). The germline V and J ends were trimmed by 5 bases and 0 bases, with 11 bases remaining between them. The CDR3 runs 16 residues. The CDR3 sequence: CASSVRLFSGANVLTF. The CDR3 DNA reads as TGTGCCAGCAGCGTGAGACTGTTCTCTGGGGCCAACGTCCTGACTTTC.

V and J are TRBV5-1 and TRBJ2-7; no definite D call. Germline values: CDR1 SGHRS, CDR2 YFSETQ. The CDR3 sequence is 13 residues long. The V end was cut by 0 bases, the J end by 0 bases, with 4 bases between. This CDR3 is CASSLDYSYEQYF. The CDR3 DNA follows: TGCGCCAGCAGCTTGGACTACTCCTACGAGCAGTACTTC.

The chain employs TRBV10-3 and TRBJ1-3; 8 bases map to TRBD1. CDR3 length: 14 amino acids. The trim removed 8 bases at V and 2 bases at J, leaving 5 bases unmatched. The germline V gene encodes CDR1 ENHRY and CDR2 SYGVKD. The CDR3 DNA is TGTGCCATCTATCCAGGGGGCACTGGAAACACCATATATTTT. Its translation is CAIYPGGTGNTIYF.

The chain has TRBV24-1 and TRBJ2-3; tentatively, D is TRBD2 (6 bases). There are 15 residues in the CDR3. Germline CDR1 KGHDR, CDR2 SFDVKD. Trimming cost V 4 bases and J 1 base, with 11 bases left between them. The CDR3 DNA sequence: TGTGCCACCAGTGACACCGGGACTGGCACAGATACGCAGTATTTT. Translated, it gives CATSDTGTGTDTQYF.

The rearrangement joins TRBV5-6 to TRBJ1-5; D is undetermined. Germline loops: CDR1 SGHDT, CDR2 YYEEEE. V lost 4 bases and J 5 bases, leaving 10 bases between the germline ends. CDR3 length: 13 amino acids. CDR3 nucleotides: TGTGCCAGCAGCCTCGGCGGGGATCAGCCCCAGCATTTT. Encoded protein: CASSLGGDQPQHF.